This T cell receptor beta chain was sequenced in a study of response to subunit inactivated influenza vaccine. The CDR3 loop spans 20 amino acids. J was trimmed by 3 bases and V by 6 bases; bases with no gene match: 26. TCRdb itself ran the RT-PCR reads through MiXCR, one entry per CDR3 protein. The profile shows under 200,000 distinct CDR3 sequences, over 8.5% of them singletons. This clonotype was seen only a few times. No antigen is known for it. Study-level findings and limits: Each seasonal influenza vaccination recruits few new T cells, the authors suggested.

Source: CD8+ T cells sorted from PBMCs, taken about 23 months after vaccination. The sequence came from a man between 50 and 69 years old who received an inactivated influenza vaccine. This chain uses TRBV12-3 or TRBV12-4 with TRBJ2-7, with 7 bases identical to TRBD1. The CDR3 DNA reads as TGTGCCAGCAGCAATAAAAGGGGACAGAGACGATTAAAAGTCCTCTACGAGCAGTACTTC. Its protein product is CASSNKRGQRRLKVLYEQYF.